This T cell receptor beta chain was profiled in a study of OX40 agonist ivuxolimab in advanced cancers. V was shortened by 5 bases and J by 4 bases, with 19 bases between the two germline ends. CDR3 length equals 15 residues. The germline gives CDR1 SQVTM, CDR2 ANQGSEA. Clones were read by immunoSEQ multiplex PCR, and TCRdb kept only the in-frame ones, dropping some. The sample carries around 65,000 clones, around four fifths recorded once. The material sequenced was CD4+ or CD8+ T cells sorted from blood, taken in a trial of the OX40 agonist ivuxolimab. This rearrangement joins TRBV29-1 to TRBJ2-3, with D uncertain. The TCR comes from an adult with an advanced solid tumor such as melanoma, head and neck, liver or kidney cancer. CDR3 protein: CSVRTSRLMADTQYF. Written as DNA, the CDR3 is TGCAGCGTTCGAACCTCTAGGTTGATGGCAGATACGCAGTATTTT.